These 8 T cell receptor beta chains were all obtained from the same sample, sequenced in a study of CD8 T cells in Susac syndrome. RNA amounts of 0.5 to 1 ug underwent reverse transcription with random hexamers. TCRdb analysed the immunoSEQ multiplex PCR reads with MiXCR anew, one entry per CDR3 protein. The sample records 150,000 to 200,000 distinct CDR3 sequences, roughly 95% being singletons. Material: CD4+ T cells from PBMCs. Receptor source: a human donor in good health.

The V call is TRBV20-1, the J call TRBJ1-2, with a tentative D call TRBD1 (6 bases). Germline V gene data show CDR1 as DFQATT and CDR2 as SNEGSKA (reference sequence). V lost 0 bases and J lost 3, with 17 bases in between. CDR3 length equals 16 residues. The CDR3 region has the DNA TGCAGTGCTAGAGATGCTCTAGGGGGGGAGCACTATGGCTACACCTTC. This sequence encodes CSARDALGGEHYGYTF.

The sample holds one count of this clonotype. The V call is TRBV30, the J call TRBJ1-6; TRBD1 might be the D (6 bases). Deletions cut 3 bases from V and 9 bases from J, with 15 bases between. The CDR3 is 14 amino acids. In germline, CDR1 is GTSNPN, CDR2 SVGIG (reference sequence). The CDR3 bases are TGTGCCTGGAGAGGTAGGGGGGACTCTTCACCCCTCCACTTT. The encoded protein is CAWRGRGDSSPLHF.

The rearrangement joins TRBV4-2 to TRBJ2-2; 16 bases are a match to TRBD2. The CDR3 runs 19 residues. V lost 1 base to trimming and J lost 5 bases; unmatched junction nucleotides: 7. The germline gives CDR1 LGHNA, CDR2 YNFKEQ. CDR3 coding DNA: TGTGCCAGCAGCCAAGGGGGACTAGCGGGGGGGCCGAGGACCGGGGAGCTGTTTTTT. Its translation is CASSQGGLAGGPRTGELFF.

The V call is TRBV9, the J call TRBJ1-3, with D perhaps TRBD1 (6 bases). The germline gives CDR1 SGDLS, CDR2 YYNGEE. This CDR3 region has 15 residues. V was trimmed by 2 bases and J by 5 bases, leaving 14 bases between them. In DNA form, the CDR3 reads TGTGCCAGCAGCGTTCAACAGGGAGGAAGAAACACCATATATTTT. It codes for CASSVQQGGRNTIYF.

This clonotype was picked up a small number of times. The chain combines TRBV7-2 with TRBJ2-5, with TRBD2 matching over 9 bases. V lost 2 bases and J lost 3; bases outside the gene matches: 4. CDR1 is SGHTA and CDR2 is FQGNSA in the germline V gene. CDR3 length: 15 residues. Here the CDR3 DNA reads TGTGCCAGCAGCTTAAGGGCTAGCGGGGAAGAGACCCAGTACTTC. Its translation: CASSLRASGEETQYF.

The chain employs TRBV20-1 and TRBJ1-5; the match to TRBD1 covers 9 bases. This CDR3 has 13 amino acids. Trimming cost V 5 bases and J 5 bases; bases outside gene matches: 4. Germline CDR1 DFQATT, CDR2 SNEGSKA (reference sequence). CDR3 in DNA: TGCAGTGCTTTGGACAGGGGCGATCAGCCCCAGCATTTT. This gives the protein CSALDRGDQPQHF.

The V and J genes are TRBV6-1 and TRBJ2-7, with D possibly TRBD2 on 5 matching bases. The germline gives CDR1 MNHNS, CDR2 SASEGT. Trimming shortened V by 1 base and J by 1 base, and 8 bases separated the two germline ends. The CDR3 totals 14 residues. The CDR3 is CASSEELESYEQYF. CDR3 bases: TGTGCCAGCAGTGAAGAACTAGAATCCTACGAGCAGTACTTC.

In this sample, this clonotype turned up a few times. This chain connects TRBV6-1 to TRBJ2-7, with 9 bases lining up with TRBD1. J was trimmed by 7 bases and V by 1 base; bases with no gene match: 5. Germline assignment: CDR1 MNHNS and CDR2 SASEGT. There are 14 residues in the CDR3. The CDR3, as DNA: TGTGCCAGCAGTGAAGAACAGGGGGCTCGGGAGCAGTACTTC. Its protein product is CASSEEQGAREQYF.